This passage covers 31 T cell receptor beta chains from one sample sequenced in a study of OX40 agonist ivuxolimab in advanced cancers. The repertoire was sequenced with immunoSEQ multiplex PCR; TCRdb's copy has only in-frame clones and lacks some. Among approximately 5,500 clones listed, approximately 59% were seen once. Sequencing was performed on CD4+ or CD8+ T cells sorted from blood, taken in a trial of the OX40 agonist ivuxolimab. The receptors shown here come from an adult with an advanced solid tumor such as melanoma, head and neck, liver or kidney cancer.

CDR3 sequence (DNA): TGCGCCAGCAGCTTGCAAGGGATCTACGAGCAGTACTTC. The encoded protein is CASSLQGIYEQYF. The chain uses TRBV5-1 and TRBJ2-7, with D unclear. This CDR3 has 13 amino acids. The V gene's germline CDR1 is SGHRS and CDR2 YFSETQ. Trimming took 1 base from V and 3 from J, leaving 8 bases between them.

The chain is built from TRBV4-1 and TRBJ1-5, with a tentative D call TRBD1 (5 bases). Trimming removed 5 bases from V and 0 bases from J, with 17 bases in between. This CDR3 comprises 17 residues. In germline, CDR1 is MGHRA, CDR2 YSYEKL. CDR3 DNA: TGCGCCAGCAGCGGGGGTGGACCTTTCCCTAGCAATCAGCCCCAGCATTTT. It translates to CASSGGGPFPSNQPQHF.

This clone was found once. The rearrangement joins TRBV30 to TRBJ1-3; no definite D call. This CDR3 is 10 amino acids long. Trimming left V 5 bases short and J 7 bases short, with 6 bases between. Germline assignment: CDR1 GTSNPN and CDR2 SVGIG (reference sequence). CDR3 DNA: TGTGCCTGGGGCCTGAACACCATATATTTT. Protein sequence: CAWGLNTIYF.

The chain couples TRBV9 to TRBJ1-4; a possible D gene is TRBD1 (6 bases). Germline loops: CDR1 SGDLS, CDR2 YYNGEE. V was clipped by 4 bases and J by 6 bases, with 13 bases between them. CDR3 length: 14 residues. The CDR3 protein is CASSSRGGDEKLFF. CDR3 sequence (DNA): TGTGCCAGCAGCTCCCGAGGGGGAGATGAAAAACTGTTTTTT. Looking up the rest from reference TRBV9 and TRBJ1-4 gives the full variable domain: DSGVTQTPKHLITATGQRVTLRCSPRSGDLSVYWYQQSLDQGLQFLIQYYNGEERAKGNILERFSAQQFPDLHSELNLSSLELGDSALYFCASSSRGGDEKLFFGSGTQLSVL.

The CDR3 nucleotides are TGTGCCAGCAGTTTATGGAGTCCTTCAAGCGGGAGCGACGAGCAGTACTTC. It yields the protein CASSLWSPSSGSDEQYF. This chain uses TRBV28 with TRBJ2-5; 8 bases agree with TRBD2. The J call may be incorrect, as the DNA end agrees better with TRBJ2-7. The CDR3 spans 17 residues. CDR1 and CDR2 (germline): MDHEN, SYDVKM.

This sequence joins TRBV27 and TRBJ1-1; TRBD1 is a possible D gene (5 bases). Trimming left V 6 bases short and J 1 base short, with 12 bases between. Germline V gives CDR1 MNHEY, CDR2 SMNVEV (reference sequence). The CDR3 has 14 amino acids. The CDR3: CASRWTGENTEAFF. CDR3 sequence (DNA): TGTGCCAGCAGGTGGACGGGGGAGAACACTGAAGCTTTCTTT.

V gene TRBV27 combines with J gene TRBJ2-5; a weak D match, TRBD1 (5 bases). The V and J ends lost 4 bases and 8 bases respectively, with 11 bases between them. Per the germline V gene, CDR1 is MNHEY and CDR2 is SMNVEV (reference sequence). This CDR3 is built from 12 residues. CDR3 residues: CASSSARGTQYF. Written as DNA, the CDR3 is TGTGCCAGCAGTTCCGCAAGGGGCACCCAGTACTTC.

The chain has TRBV5-6 and TRBJ2-1; TRBD2 agrees at 10 bases. The CDR3 spans 14 residues. The germline V gene has CDR1 SGHDT and CDR2 YYEEEE. V shed 3 bases, J shed 6 bases, and the junction held 3 bases outside the gene matches. This chain's CDR3 is CASSSSGRVNEQFF. The CDR3 DNA is TGTGCCAGCAGCTCCAGCGGGAGGGTCAATGAGCAGTTCTTC. Full variable domain (missing parts from reference TRBV5-6 and TRBJ2-1): DAGVTQSPTHLIKTRGQQVTLRCSPKSGHDTVSWYQQALGQGPQFIFQYYEEEERQRGNFPDRFSGHQFPNYSSELNVNALLLGDSALYLCASSSSGRVNEQFFGPGTRLTVL.

This clone was detected only a few times. The CDR3 protein is CASGRKRTEAFF. In nucleotides, the CDR3 is TGTGCCAGCGGTCGGAAAAGAACTGAAGCTTTCTTT. This chain links TRBV6-5 with TRBJ1-1; D remains ambiguous. Trimming shortened V by 8 bases and J by 5 bases, and 12 bases separated the two germline ends. The CDR3 contains 12 residues. The germline gives CDR1 MNHEY, CDR2 SVGAGI.

This chain joins TRBV10-3 and TRBJ1-2; weak D call: TRBD1 (6 bases). The V gene lost 3 bases and the J gene lost 1 base, with 9 bases spanning the gap. The CDR3 spans 14 residues. Per germline, CDR1 ENHRY and CDR2 SYGVKD. CDR3 in amino acids: CAISDPQGNYGYTF. Written as DNA, the CDR3 is TGTGCCATCAGTGATCCACAGGGTAACTATGGCTACACCTTC.

The rearrangement links TRBV21-1 to TRBJ2-7. TRBV21-1 is flagged as a pseudogene. The CDR3 runs 15 residues. In nucleotides, the CDR3 is TGTGCCAGCAGCAACCACAGAGGGGACTCCTACGAGCAGTACTTC. The encoded protein is CASSNHRGDSYEQYF.

The CDR3 region is CASSVEGEGSDTQYF. For the CDR3, the DNA is TGTGCCAGCAGCGTAGAGGGGGAGGGGTCAGATACGCAGTATTTT. The chain joins TRBV9 to TRBJ2-3, with a tentative D call TRBD2 (7 bases). The CDR3 sequence is 15 residues long. Trimming left V 0 bases short and J 4 bases short, with 12 bases between. Germline values: CDR1 SGDLS, CDR2 YYNGEE.

V is TRBV11-2 and J is TRBJ1-2; D is uncertain. The CDR3 sequence is 12 residues long. Looked up from germline, CDR1 is SGHAT and CDR2 is FQNNGV. Between the trimmed V and J ends, which lost 1 base and 8 bases, there was a span of 8 bases. The CDR3 protein is CASSLGVLGYTF. The CDR3 bases are TGTGCCAGCAGCTTAGGGGTTTTGGGCTACACCTTC.

CDR3 protein: CASRGGPWNEQFF. The CDR3 DNA follows: TGCGCCAGCAGGGGGGGCCCGTGGAATGAGCAGTTCTTC. The chain carries TRBV4-1 and TRBJ2-1; D might be TRBD1 or TRBD2, each matching 6 bases. The germline V gene has CDR1 MGHRA and CDR2 YSYEKL. The CDR3 runs 13 residues. V was shortened by 6 bases and J by 7 bases, with 13 bases between the two germline ends.

This clone was detected a few times. The J gene is TRBJ2-7, the V gene TRBV5-5, with TRBD2 identical over 8 bases. V lost 4 bases, J lost 6 bases, and 18 bases stayed unmatched. Germline V lookup: CDR1 SGHKS, CDR2 YYEKEE (reference sequence). This CDR3 contains 17 residues. The CDR3 here is CASSHLTSGRPSREQYF. The CDR3 DNA is TGTGCCAGCAGCCACCTCACTAGCGGCCGCCCGTCCCGCGAGCAGTACTTC.

The chain is built from TRBV18 and TRBJ2-3; perhaps D is TRBD1 or TRBD2 (5 bases each). The germline V gene encodes CDR1 KGHSH and CDR2 LQKENI. Trimming removed 3 bases from V and 1 base from J, with 20 bases in between. CDR3 length equals 18 residues. CDR3: CASSPRPGANWGTDTQYF. The CDR3 bases are TGTGCCAGCTCACCGCGCCCCGGGGCTAACTGGGGCACAGATACGCAGTATTTT.

The gene calls are TRBV10-3 and TRBJ2-7; perhaps TRBD1 as D (6 bases). The CDR3 contains 15 residues. V lost 0 bases, J lost 4 bases, and 13 bases lay in between. Germline V CDR1 and CDR2: ENHRY, SYGVKD. CDR3 nucleotide sequence: TGTGCCATCAGTGAGTCAGGTCGGCAGGGGTACGAGCAGTACTTC. It encodes CAISESGRQGYEQYF.

This clone is judged medium-sized. The rearrangement links TRBV28 to TRBJ2-7; D may be TRBD2 (5 bases). The CDR3 consists of 14 residues. V dropped 5 bases and J dropped 3 bases, with 14 bases sitting between them. CDR1 and CDR2 (germline): MDHEN, SYDVKM. CDR3 amino acids: CASSVPDGNYEQYF. The CDR3 DNA reads as TGTGCCAGCAGTGTACCGGACGGGAACTACGAGCAGTACTTC.

The DNA of the CDR3 is TGTGCCAGCAGCTTTTTAAATCGGGAAGCTTTCTTT. It translates to CASSFLNREAFF. This chain connects TRBV5-6 to TRBJ1-1, with D unresolved. Trimming left V 2 bases short and J 8 bases short, with 10 bases between. The CDR3 has 12 residues. Germline V gene lookup returns CDR1 SGHDT and CDR2 YYEEEE.

This clone has just a few counts. J is TRBJ2-1 and V is TRBV11-3; D call uncertain. The germline V and J ends were trimmed by 2 bases and 6 bases, with 11 bases remaining between them. The CDR3 sequence is 14 residues long. The germline gives CDR1 SGHNT, CDR2 YENEEA. CDR3 DNA sequence: TGTGCCAGCAGCTTATCCCCCGCTTCCAATGAGCAGTTCTTC. This translates into CASSLSPASNEQFF.

This clone was seen a single time. This chain connects TRBV4-1 to TRBJ2-1; D not resolved. This CDR3 contains 18 residues. Deletions cut 2 bases from V and 8 bases from J, with 25 bases between. Looked up from germline, CDR1 is MGHRA and CDR2 is YSYEKL. CDR3 sequence: CASSQRSVGPGKDDEQFF. The CDR3 coding sequence is TGCGCCAGCAGCCAAAGGTCGGTAGGGCCTGGGAAAGACGATGAGCAGTTCTTC.

The V call is TRBV7-8, the J call TRBJ2-1; no clear D gene. Germline lookup yields CDR1 SGHVS and CDR2 FQNEAQ. Between the trimmed V and J ends, which lost 0 bases and 6 bases, there was a span of 3 bases. CDR3 length equals 12 residues. CDR3 in amino acids: CASSLALNEQFF. The CDR3 nucleotides are TGTGCCAGCAGCTTAGCTCTCAATGAGCAGTTCTTC.

This clone is medium-sized within its sample. The V gene is TRBV4-1, the J gene TRBJ2-1; no clear D. This CDR3 spans 12 amino acids. Between the trimmed V and J ends, which lost 0 bases and 10 bases, there was a span of 7 bases. CDR1 is MGHRA and CDR2 is YSYEKL in the germline V gene. The CDR3, as DNA: TGCGCCAGCAGCCAAGAAAGGCTGGAGCAGTTCTTC. Translation gives CASSQERLEQFF.

This clone was seen a few times. Additional DNA sequences in this sample encode the identical CDR3. V is TRBV7-2 and J is TRBJ1-1; weak D call: TRBD1 (5 bases). Trimming took off 3 bases at V and 1 base at J, with 6 bases between the two ends. The CDR3 has 13 residues. Germline CDR1 is SGHTA and CDR2 is FQGNSA. The CDR3 DNA is TGTGCCAGCAGCTTCGGGGGGAACACTGAAGCTTTCTTT. Translation: CASSFGGNTEAFF.

In its sample, this clone was seen a few times. The chain combines TRBV6-1 with TRBJ2-7; D may be TRBD2 (5 bases). Per the germline V gene, CDR1 is MNHNS and CDR2 is SASEGT. This CDR3 spans 12 amino acids. V lost 5 bases, J lost 4 bases, and 9 bases lay in between. The CDR3 coding sequence is TGTGCCAGCAGTCACGGGATTTACGAGCAGTACTTC. It codes for CASSHGIYEQYF.

This clone has only one observation. The chain is built from TRBV5-1 and TRBJ1-2, with D perhaps matching TRBD1 (6 bases). Trimming took 3 bases from V and 2 from J, leaving 23 bases between them. CDR3 length equals 18 residues. Germline values: CDR1 SGHRS, CDR2 YFSETQ. The CDR3 protein is CASSYDSGTLNLNYGYTF. The CDR3 nucleotides are TGCGCCAGCAGCTATGACTCGGGGACACTCAACCTCAACTATGGCTACACCTTC.

V and J are TRBV4-2 and TRBJ1-1, with D perhaps matching TRBD1 (5 bases). CDR1 and CDR2 from the germline V gene are LGHNA and YNFKEQ. There are 14 residues in the CDR3. Trimming cost V 0 bases and J 6 bases, with 11 bases left between them. The CDR3 coding sequence is TGTGCCAGCAGCCAAGATCTGGGGGACGCTGAAGCTTTCTTT. Protein product: CASSQDLGDAEAFF.

The chain has TRBV11-2 and TRBJ2-3, with TRBD2 identical over 12 bases. Germline values: CDR1 SGHAT, CDR2 FQNNGV. The length of the CDR3 is 17 residues. Losses at the gene ends were 1 base for V and 5 bases for J; bases not matched to a gene: 7. The CDR3 sequence is CASSLVPPTSGRDTQYF. CDR3 in DNA: TGTGCCAGCAGCTTAGTCCCCCCGACTAGCGGGAGAGATACGCAGTATTTT.

This chain joins TRBV7-9 and TRBJ2-5, with unresolved D. Trimming left V 2 bases short and J 1 base short, with 11 bases between. The CDR3 extends over 15 amino acids. Germline V gene sequence: CDR1 SEHNR, CDR2 FQNEAQ (reference sequence). This CDR3 is CASSLQLGLQETQYF. DNA for the CDR3: TGTGCCAGCAGCTTACAATTGGGCCTCCAAGAGACCCAGTACTTC.

This clone qualifies as medium-sized. The gene calls are TRBV27 and TRBJ1-5, with D tentatively TRBD1 (5 bases). This CDR3 has 14 amino acids. The V end lost 6 bases, the J end lost 3 bases, and 12 bases lay between the germline ends. CDR1 and CDR2 (germline): MNHEY, SMNVEV (reference sequence). CDR3 in DNA: TGTGCCAGCAGAGCACAGGCGAACAATCAGCCCCAGCATTTT. Residues: CASRAQANNQPQHF.

The chain carries TRBV5-1 and TRBJ2-7; D is perhaps TRBD1 (5 bases). V was clipped by 4 bases and J by 1 base, with 12 bases between them. Germline CDR1 is SGHRS and CDR2 is YFSETQ. CDR3 length: 14 amino acids. The CDR3 reads CASSDTGLSYEQYF. CDR3 coding DNA: TGCGCCAGCAGCGACACAGGATTATCCTACGAGCAGTACTTC.